Following are 8 T cell receptor beta chains from one sample sequenced in a study of control samples from healthy donors and cancer patients. The table came from immunoSEQ multiplex PCR; TCRdb's copy has only in-frame clones and leaves some out. The sample yields 200,000 to 250,000 clones, 85% to 95% seen once. Material: blood. Source of these receptors: a man aged 45-60 years in good health.

The V call is TRBV4-1, the J call TRBJ2-3, with TRBD2 as a possible D gene (6 bases). CDR1 is MGHRA and CDR2 is YSYEKL in the germline V gene. The germline V and J ends were trimmed by 4 bases and 2 bases, with 13 bases remaining between them. The CDR3 consists of 15 residues. CDR3 amino acids: CASSLLGTPTDTQYF. The CDR3 region has the DNA TGCGCCAGCAGCCTCCTTGGGACTCCCACAGATACGCAGTATTTT.

This chain uses TRBV28 with TRBJ2-3; 10 bases map to TRBD1. CDR3 length: 16 amino acids. Looked up from germline, CDR1 is MDHEN and CDR2 is SYDVKM. Trimming removed 5 bases from V and 10 bases from J; junction bases left unmatched: 15. CDR3 residues: CASSGTGVADLLAQYF. In DNA, the CDR3 is TGTGCCAGCAGTGGGACAGGGGTCGCCGATTTGCTAGCGCAGTATTTT.

The J gene is TRBJ1-3, the V gene TRBV2, with TRBD1 matching 10 bases. Germline loops: CDR1 SNHLY, CDR2 FYNNEI. V lost 8 bases and J lost 0; bases outside the gene matches: 10. There are 17 residues in the CDR3. CDR3 amino acids: CASARQGAFNSGNTIYF. The DNA of the CDR3 is TGTGCCAGCGCTCGACAGGGGGCATTTAACTCTGGAAACACCATATATTTT.

The chain has TRBV12-3 or TRBV12-4 and TRBJ1-2; D ambiguous. V lost 3 bases and J 8 bases, leaving 13 bases between the germline ends. CDR3 size: 13 residues. This CDR3 reads CASSLGSAAGYTF. CDR3 bases: TGTGCCAGCAGTTTGGGCTCCGCGGCGGGCTACACCTTC.

The chain links TRBV18 to TRBJ2-2, with TRBD1 matching over 9 bases. Germline loops: CDR1 KGHSH, CDR2 LQKENI. The CDR3 runs 16 residues. The V segment lost 2 bases and the J segment 6 bases; nucleotides outside the gene matches: 7. CDR3 protein: CASSPNLQGAAGELFF. The CDR3 DNA reads as TGTGCCAGCTCACCAAACCTACAGGGGGCGGCCGGGGAGCTGTTTTTT.

The chain joins TRBV5-6 to TRBJ2-5; D is perhaps TRBD1 or TRBD2 (5 bases each). CDR1 SGHDT and CDR2 YYEEEE come from the germline V gene. CDR3 length: 13 residues. The ends were cut back, 1 base at V and 5 bases at J, with 9 bases in the middle. As DNA, the CDR3 is TGTGCCAGCAGCTTGAGAGGGGTTGAGACCCAGTACTTC. Translated: CASSLRGVETQYF. The full variable domain, its missing parts supplied by reference TRBV5-6 and TRBJ2-5, is DAGVTQSPTHLIKTRGQQVTLRCSPKSGHDTVSWYQQALGQGPQFIFQYYEEEERQRGNFPDRFSGHQFPNYSSELNVNALLLGDSALYLCASSLRGVETQYFGPGTRLLVL.

The rearrangement uses TRBV7-2 and TRBJ1-2; D remains unclear. Germline CDR1 and CDR2: SGHTA and FQGNSA. V lost 5 bases and J lost 8, with 18 bases in between. The CDR3 consists of 14 residues. The CDR3 bases are TGTGCCAGCAGCGAAAAGATAGGGCAGAGAGGCTACACCTTC. Its translation is CASSEKIGQRGYTF.

V and J are TRBV6-6 and TRBJ1-3, with a tentative D call TRBD1 (5 bases). The CDR3 extends over 16 amino acids. Germline V gene sequence: CDR1 MNHNY, CDR2 SVGAGI (reference sequence). V lost 6 bases, J lost 0 bases, and 15 bases lay in between. The CDR3 here is CASRSPGLRSGNTIYF. Written as DNA, the CDR3 is TGTGCCAGCAGGTCACCGGGACTTCGCTCTGGAAACACCATATATTTT.